Many counts were recorded for the clone carrying this T cell receptor (beta chain). Its antigen remains unknown. A single record per CDR3 protein comes from TCRdb applying MiXCR to the 5' RACE reads. The sample has more than 20,000 distinct CDR3 sequences, around 4.3% seen once. These data belong to a study of early T cells in non-severe SARS-CoV-2 infection. Overall study: Whole-blood bulk RNA, unsorted, was sequenced, and chains were unpaired. Overall study findings and caveats: Anti-spike CD8 specificities were favored by VDJdb matching, whose results missed private and CD4 specificities.

This clonotype was obtained from an adult who was a healthcare worker with PCR-confirmed SARS-CoV-2 infection or an uninfected control (not recorded which). What was sequenced was whole blood.

The CDR3 DNA sequence: TGTGCCAGCAATGGACTATCCAGGTACGAGCAGTACTTC. Its translation: CASNGLSRYEQYF. The V and J genes are TRBV6-6 and TRBJ2-7; perhaps TRBD2 as D (6 bases). The CDR3 has 13 amino acids. The germline V gene has CDR1 MNHNY and CDR2 SVGAGI (reference sequence). Trimming took 7 bases from V and 4 from J, leaving 14 bases between them.